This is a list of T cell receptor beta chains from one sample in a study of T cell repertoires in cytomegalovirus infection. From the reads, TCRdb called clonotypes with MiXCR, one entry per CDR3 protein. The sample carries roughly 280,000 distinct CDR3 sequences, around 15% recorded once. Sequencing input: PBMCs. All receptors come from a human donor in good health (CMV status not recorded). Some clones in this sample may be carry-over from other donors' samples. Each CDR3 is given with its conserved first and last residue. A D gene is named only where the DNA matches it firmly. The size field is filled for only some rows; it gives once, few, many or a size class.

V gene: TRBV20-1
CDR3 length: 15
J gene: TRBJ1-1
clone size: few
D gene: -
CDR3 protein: CSARDPSRGNTEAFF
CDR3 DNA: TGCAGTGCTAGAGATCCGAGCAGGGGGAACACTGAAGCTTTCTTT

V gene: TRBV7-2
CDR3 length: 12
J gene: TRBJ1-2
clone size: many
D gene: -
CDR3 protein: CASSLDNYGYTF
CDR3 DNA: TGTGCCAGCAGCTTAGATAACTATGGCTACACCTTC

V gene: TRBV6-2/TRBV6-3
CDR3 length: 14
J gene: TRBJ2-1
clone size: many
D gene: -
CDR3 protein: CASTTGTSWDEQFF
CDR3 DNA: TGTGCCAGCACAACCGGGACTTCTTGGGATGAGCAGTTCTTC

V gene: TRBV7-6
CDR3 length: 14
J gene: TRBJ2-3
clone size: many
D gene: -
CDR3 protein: CASSLGVNTDTQYF
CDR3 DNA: TGTGCCAGCAGCTTAGGGGTGAACACAGATACGCAGTATTTT

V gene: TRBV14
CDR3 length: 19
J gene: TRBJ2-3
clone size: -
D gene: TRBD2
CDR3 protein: CASSQDLGRGGRSADTQYF
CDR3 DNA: TGTGCCAGCAGCCAAGATCTGGGCCGTGGCGGGAGATCGGCAGATACGCAGTATTTT

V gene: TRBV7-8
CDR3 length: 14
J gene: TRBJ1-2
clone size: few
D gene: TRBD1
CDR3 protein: CASSLRQGLEGYTF
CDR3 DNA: TGTGCCAGCAGCTTGAGACAGGGTTTGGAGGGCTACACCTTC

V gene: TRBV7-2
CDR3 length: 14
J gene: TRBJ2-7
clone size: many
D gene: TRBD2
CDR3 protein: CASSLGAGPSEQYF
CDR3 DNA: TGTGCCAGCAGCTTAGGAGCGGGGCCCAGCGAGCAGTACTTC

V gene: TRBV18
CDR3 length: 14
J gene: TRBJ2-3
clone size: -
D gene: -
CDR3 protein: CASSPMGSTDTQYF
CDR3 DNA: TGTGCCAGCTCACCGATGGGTAGCACAGATACGCAGTATTTT

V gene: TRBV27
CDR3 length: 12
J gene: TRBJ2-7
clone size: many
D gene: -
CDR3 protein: CASRSGIYEQYF
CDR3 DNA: TGTGCCAGCAGATCGGGGATCTACGAGCAGTACTTC

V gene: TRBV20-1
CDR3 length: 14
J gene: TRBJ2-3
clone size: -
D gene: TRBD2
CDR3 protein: CSAEGTSGGYTQYF
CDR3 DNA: TGCAGTGCTGAGGGGACTAGCGGGGGATATACGCAGTATTTT

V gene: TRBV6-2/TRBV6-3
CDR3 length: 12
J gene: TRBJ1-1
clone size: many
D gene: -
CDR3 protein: CASSKRATEAFF
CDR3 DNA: TGTGCCAGCAGTAAAAGGGCCACTGAAGCTTTCTTT

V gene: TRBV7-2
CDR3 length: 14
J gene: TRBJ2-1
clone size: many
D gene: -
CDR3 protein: CASSPSRIYNEQFF
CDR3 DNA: TGTGCCAGCAGCCCAAGCAGGATCTACAATGAGCAGTTCTTC

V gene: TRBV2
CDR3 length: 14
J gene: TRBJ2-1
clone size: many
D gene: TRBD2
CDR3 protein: CASSLIAGEVGQFF
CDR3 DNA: TGTGCCAGCAGTCTTATAGCGGGAGAGGTAGGGCAGTTCTTC

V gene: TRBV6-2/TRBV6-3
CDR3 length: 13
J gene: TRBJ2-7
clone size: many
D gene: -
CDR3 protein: CASRIGGSYEQYF
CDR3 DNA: TGTGCCAGCAGGATAGGAGGGTCATACGAGCAGTACTTC

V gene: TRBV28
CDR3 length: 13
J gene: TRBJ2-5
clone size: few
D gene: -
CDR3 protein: CASRISGKETQYF
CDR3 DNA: TGTGCCAGCAGAATTTCAGGGAAAGAGACCCAGTACTTC

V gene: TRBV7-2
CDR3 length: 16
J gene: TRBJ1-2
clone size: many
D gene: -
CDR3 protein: CASTPPPGAGNYGYTF
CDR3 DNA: TGTGCCAGCACCCCCCCCCCGGGGGCGGGTAACTATGGCTACACCTTC

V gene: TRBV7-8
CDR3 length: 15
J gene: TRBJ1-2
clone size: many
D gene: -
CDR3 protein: CASSLGARTERGYTF
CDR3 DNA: TGTGCCAGCAGCTTGGGGGCACGGACCGAAAGGGGCTACACCTTC

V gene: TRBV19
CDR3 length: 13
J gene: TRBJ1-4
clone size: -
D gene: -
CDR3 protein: CASRESTGEKLFF
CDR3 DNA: TGTGCCAGTAGAGAAAGTACGGGGGAAAAACTGTTTTTT

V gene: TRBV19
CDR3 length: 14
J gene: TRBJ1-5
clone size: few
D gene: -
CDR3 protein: CASSIRDGNQPQHF
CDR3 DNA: TGTGCCAGTAGTATCCGGGACGGTAATCAGCCCCAGCATTTT

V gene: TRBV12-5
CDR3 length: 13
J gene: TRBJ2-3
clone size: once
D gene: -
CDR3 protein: CASGLEHQTRLYF
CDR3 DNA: TGTGCTAGTGGTTTGGAACACCAAACACGGCTGTATTTT

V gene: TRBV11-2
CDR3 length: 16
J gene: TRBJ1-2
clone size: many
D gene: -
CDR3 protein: CASTVSNRDGNYGYTF
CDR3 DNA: TGTGCCAGCACGGTCTCTAACAGGGATGGAAACTATGGCTACACCTTC

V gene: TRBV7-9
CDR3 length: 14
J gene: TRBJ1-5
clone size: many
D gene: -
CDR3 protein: CASSPDTSNQPQHF
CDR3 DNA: TGTGCCAGCAGCCCGGACACGAGCAATCAGCCCCAGCATTTT

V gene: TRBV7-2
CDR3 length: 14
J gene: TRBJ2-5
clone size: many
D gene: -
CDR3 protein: CASAQGPAQETQYF
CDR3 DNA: TGTGCCAGCGCTCAGGGGCCGGCTCAAGAGACCCAGTACTTC

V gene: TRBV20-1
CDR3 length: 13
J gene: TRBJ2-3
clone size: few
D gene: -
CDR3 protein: CSAVLSGDREQYF
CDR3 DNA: TGCAGTGCCGTCCTATCTGGAGATCGGGAGCAGTATTTT

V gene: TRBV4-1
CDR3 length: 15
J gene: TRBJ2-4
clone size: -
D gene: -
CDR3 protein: CASSQVRIAKNIQYF
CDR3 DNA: TGCGCCAGCAGCCAAGTACGGATAGCCAAAAACATTCAGTACTTC

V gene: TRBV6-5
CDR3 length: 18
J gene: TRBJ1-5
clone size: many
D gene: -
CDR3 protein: CASSYRTASGSQNQPQHF
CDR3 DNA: TGTGCCAGCAGTTACAGGACCGCATCCGGGAGCCAAAATCAGCCCCAGCATTTT

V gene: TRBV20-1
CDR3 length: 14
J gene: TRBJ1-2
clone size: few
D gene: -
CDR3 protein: CSAYYWTNPYGYTF
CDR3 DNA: TGCAGTGCTTATTATTGGACAAACCCCTATGGCTACACCTTC

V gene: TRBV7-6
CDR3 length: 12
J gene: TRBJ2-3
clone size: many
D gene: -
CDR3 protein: CASSVLEDTQYF
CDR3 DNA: TGTGCCAGCAGCGTACTAGAAGATACGCAGTATTTT

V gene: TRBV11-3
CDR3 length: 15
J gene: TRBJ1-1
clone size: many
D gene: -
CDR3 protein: CASSSRDGLNTEAFF
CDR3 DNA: TGTGCCAGCAGCTCCCGGGACGGACTGAACACTGAAGCTTTCTTT

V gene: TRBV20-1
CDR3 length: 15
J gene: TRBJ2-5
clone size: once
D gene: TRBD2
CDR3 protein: CSASLLAGVQETQYF
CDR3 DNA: TGCAGTGCTAGTTTACTAGCGGGAGTTCAAGAGACCCAGTACTTC

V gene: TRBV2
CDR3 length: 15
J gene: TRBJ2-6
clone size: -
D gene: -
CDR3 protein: CASSEVSTGANVLTF
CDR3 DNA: TGTGCCAGCAGTGAAGTTAGTACTGGGGCCAACGTCCTGACTTTC

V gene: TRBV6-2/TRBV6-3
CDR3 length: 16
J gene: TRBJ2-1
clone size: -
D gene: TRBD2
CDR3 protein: CASSFTGTSGYNEQFF
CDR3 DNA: TGTGCCAGCAGTTTCACCGGGACTAGCGGTTACAATGAGCAGTTCTTC

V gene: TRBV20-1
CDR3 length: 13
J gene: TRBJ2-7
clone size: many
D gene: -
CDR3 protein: CSALEAGQRQQYF
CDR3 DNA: TGCAGTGCTCTCGAGGCGGGACAGCGCCAGCAGTACTTC

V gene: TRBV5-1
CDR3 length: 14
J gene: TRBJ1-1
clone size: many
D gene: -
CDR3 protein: CASSPGTLNTEAFF
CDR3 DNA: TGTGCCAGCAGCCCCGGGACACTTAACACTGAAGCTTTCTTT

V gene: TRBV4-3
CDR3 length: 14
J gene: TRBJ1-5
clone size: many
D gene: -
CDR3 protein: CASSQERHIGPQHF
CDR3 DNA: TGCGCCAGCAGCCAAGAGCGACACATCGGGCCCCAGCATTTT

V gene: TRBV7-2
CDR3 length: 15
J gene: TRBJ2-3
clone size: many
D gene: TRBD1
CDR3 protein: CASSLGGQSTDTQYF
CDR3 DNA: TGTGCCAGCAGCCTAGGGGGACAGAGCACAGATACGCAGTATTTT

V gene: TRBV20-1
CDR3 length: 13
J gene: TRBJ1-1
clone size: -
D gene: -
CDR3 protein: CSARDMGYPEAFF
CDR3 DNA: TGCAGTGCTAGAGATATGGGGTACCCTGAAGCTTTCTTT

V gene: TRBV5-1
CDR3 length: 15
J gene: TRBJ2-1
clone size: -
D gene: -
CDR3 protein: CASSIWTGVSNEQFF
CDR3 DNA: TGCGCCAGCAGCATCTGGACGGGAGTCTCCAATGAGCAGTTCTTC

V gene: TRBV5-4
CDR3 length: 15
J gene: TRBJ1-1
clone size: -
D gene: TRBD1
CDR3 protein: CASRDRAGGGTEAFF
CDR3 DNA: TGTGCCAGCAGGGACAGGGCCGGCGGCGGAACTGAAGCTTTCTTT

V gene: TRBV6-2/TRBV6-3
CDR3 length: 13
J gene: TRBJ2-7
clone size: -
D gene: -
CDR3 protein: CASIGTSNYEQYF
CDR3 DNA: TGTGCCAGCATCGGGACCTCAAATTACGAGCAGTACTTC

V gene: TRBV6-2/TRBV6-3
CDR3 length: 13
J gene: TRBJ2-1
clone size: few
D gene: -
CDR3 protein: CASGWDSYNEQFF
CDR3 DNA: TGTGCCAGCGGTTGGGACTCCTACAATGAGCAGTTCTTC

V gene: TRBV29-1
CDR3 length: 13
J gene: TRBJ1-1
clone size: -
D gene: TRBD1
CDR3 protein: CSVWGQLNTEAFF
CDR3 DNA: TGCAGCGTATGGGGACAGCTTAACACTGAAGCTTTCTTT

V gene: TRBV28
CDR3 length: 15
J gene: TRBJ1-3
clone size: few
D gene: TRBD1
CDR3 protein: CASSWTGESRNTIYF
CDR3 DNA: TGTGCCAGCAGTTGGACAGGGGAGAGTCGAAACACCATATATTTT

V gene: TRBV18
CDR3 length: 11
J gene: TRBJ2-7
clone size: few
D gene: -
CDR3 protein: CASSSTGEQYF
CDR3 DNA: TGTGCCAGCTCATCGACGGGGGAGCAGTACTTC